The 29 T cell receptor beta chains in this list originate from one sample, sequenced in a study of shared clonotypes between healthy human individuals. Sequenced by immunoSEQ multiplex PCR; TCRdb stores in-frame clones only, minus some. The sample contains approximately 1,500,000 clones, roughly 96% of which appear only once. Sequencing input: naive CD4+ T cells sorted from blood. Documented subset: CD45RA+ positively selected. Every receptor here comes from a man younger than 45 in good health.

This chain links TRBV7-2 with TRBJ1-5; a possible D gene is TRBD1 (5 bases). Between the trimmed V and J ends, which lost 1 base and 4 bases, there was a span of 11 bases. This CDR3 contains 15 residues. Germline CDR1 and CDR2: SGHTA and FQGNSA. The CDR3 DNA reads TGTGCCAGCAGCTTAGAGGCAGGGATAAATCAGCCCCAGCATTTT. This gives the protein CASSLEAGINQPQHF.

This rearrangement joins TRBV6-4 to TRBJ2-1; 8 bases fit TRBD1. Trimming took 5 bases from V and 1 from J; bases not matched to a gene: 4. The germline V gene has CDR1 MRHNA and CDR2 SNTAGT. CDR3 size: 15 residues. The CDR3 is CASSTGGQSYNEQFF. For the CDR3, the DNA is TGTGCCAGCAGTACAGGGGGACAGTCCTACAATGAGCAGTTCTTC.

This chain uses TRBV15 with TRBJ2-3, with a tentative D call TRBD1 (5 bases). Germline lookup yields CDR1 LNHNV and CDR2 YYDKDF (reference sequence). V lost 0 bases to trimming and J lost 5 bases, with 12 bases between them. The CDR3 loop spans 15 amino acids. As DNA, the CDR3 is TGTGCCACCAGCAGAGATTCCCAGGGTGGAGATACGCAGTATTTT. Protein sequence: CATSRDSQGGDTQYF.

The CDR3 reads CASSPTGLDYEQYF. The CDR3 coding sequence is TGTGCCAGCTCACCCACGGGCCTAGACTACGAGCAGTACTTC. The chain couples TRBV18 to TRBJ2-7; no clear D gene. The V end lost 3 bases, the J end lost 3 bases, and 12 bases lay between the germline ends. The CDR3 runs to 14 residues. Germline CDR1 and CDR2: KGHSH and LQKENI.

The chain recombines TRBV10-3 with TRBJ2-5; 11 bases map to TRBD2. Germline-derived CDR1 and CDR2 are ENHRY and SYGVKD. The CDR3 spans 16 residues. J lost 5 bases, V lost 9 bases, and 14 bases had no gene match. The CDR3 sequence is CAIGTSGLISGETQYF. The CDR3, as DNA: TGTGCCATTGGGACTAGCGGACTGATATCAGGGGAGACCCAGTACTTC.

This clone occurred a few times. The sample carries other DNA sequences with the same CDR3. The gene calls are TRBV9 and TRBJ2-1; the D is unclear. The CDR3 runs to 14 residues. Trimming took off 0 bases at V and 2 bases at J, with 6 bases between the two ends. Germline V gives CDR1 SGDLS, CDR2 YYNGEE. As DNA, the CDR3 is TGTGCCAGCAGCGTAGGCGACACCTACAATGAGCAGTTCTTC. It yields the protein CASSVGDTYNEQFF.

The chain has TRBV19 and TRBJ2-1; D is uncertain. The length of the CDR3 is 14 residues. Trimming cost V 7 bases and J 8 bases, with 18 bases left between them. Germline CDR1 is LNHDA and CDR2 is SQIVND (reference sequence). CDR3 DNA: TGTGCCAGTAATTTCCTCTGGCGGCCCTATGAGCAGTTCTTC. Translated: CASNFLWRPYEQFF.

A single count supports this clone. The V call is TRBV10-2, the J call TRBJ2-5; D is unclear. The CDR3 is 14 amino acids. V was clipped by 4 bases and J by 5 bases, with 14 bases between them. In germline, CDR1 is WSHSY, CDR2 SAAADI. The CDR3 sequence is CASSATLATETQYF. CDR3 sequence (DNA): TGCGCCAGCAGTGCGACGCTCGCGACGGAGACCCAGTACTTC.

The CDR3 bases are TGTGCCAGCAGCTCCGGGACAGGGGCTTCAGATACGCAGTATTTT. It translates to CASSSGTGASDTQYF. The rearrangement links TRBV5-4 to TRBJ2-3, with TRBD1 identical over 10 bases. The CDR3 is 15 amino acids. V trimming: 3 bases; J trimming: 4 bases; junction bases outside the gene matches: 5. Germline CDR1 SGHNT, CDR2 YYREEE (reference sequence).

With regard to this clone: The junction does not match germline at one end; this may be a read error. V is TRBV6-5 and J is TRBJ2-2; 10 bases fit TRBD2. This CDR3 is 14 amino acids long. CDR1 and CDR2 (germline): MNHEY, SVGAGI. The CDR3 protein is CAGRTSGNTGELFF. The CDR3 DNA follows: TGTGCCGGCAGGACTAGCGGGAACACCGGGGAGCTGTTTTTT.

This chain joins TRBV5-4 and TRBJ2-6; tentative D call: TRBD2 (6 bases). The CDR3 consists of 16 residues. Germline assignment: CDR1 SGHNT and CDR2 YYREEE (reference sequence). The germline V and J ends were trimmed by 1 base and 0 bases, with 8 bases remaining between them. This CDR3 reads CASSLLGGSGANVLTF. In DNA form, the CDR3 reads TGTGCCAGCAGCTTGTTGGGGGGCTCTGGGGCCAACGTCCTGACTTTC.

The DNA of the CDR3 is TGTGCCAGCAGTTTTATAGGGAGGCCCTACGAGCAGTACTTC. It translates to CASSFIGRPYEQYF. The chain employs TRBV27 and TRBJ2-7, with D possibly being TRBD2 (6 bases). Germline CDR1 and CDR2: MNHEY and SMNVEV (reference sequence). V lost 3 bases and J 2 bases, leaving 11 bases between the germline ends. This CDR3 comprises 14 residues.

This chain joins TRBV30 and TRBJ1-5; maybe TRBD1 (5 bases). Germline CDR1 is GTSNPN and CDR2 is SVGIG (reference sequence). The CDR3 is 13 amino acids. Trimming stripped 0 bases from V and 6 bases from J, with 9 bases between. The CDR3 sequence is CAWSVSGRQPQHF. CDR3 DNA: TGTGCCTGGAGTGTCTCAGGGCGTCAGCCCCAGCATTTT. Full variable domain (remainder filled in from reference TRBV30 and TRBJ1-5): SQTIHQWPATLVQPVGSPLSLECTVEGTSNPNLYWYRQAAGRGLQLLFYSVGIGQISSEVPQNLSASRPQDRQFILSSKKLLLSDSGFYLCAWSVSGRQPQHFGDGTRLSIL.

This chain links TRBV28 with TRBJ2-4, with 7 positions matching TRBD2. Germline V gene lookup returns CDR1 MDHEN and CDR2 SYDVKM. The CDR3 covers 16 residues. The J segment lost 3 bases and the V segment lost 5 bases, leaving 10 bases of the junction unmatched. The CDR3 loop reads CASSKWEGLGKNIQYF. CDR3 nucleotide sequence: TGTGCCAGCAGTAAGTGGGAGGGCCTCGGCAAAAACATTCAGTACTTC.

This clone has a single count. This sequence joins TRBV7-8 and TRBJ1-3, with 7 positions matching TRBD1. Germline lookup yields CDR1 SGHVS and CDR2 FQNEAQ. The V segment lost 2 bases and the J segment 0 bases; nucleotides outside the gene matches: 7. This CDR3 is built from 17 residues. The CDR3 is CASSLKRDSNSGNTIYF. CDR3 bases: TGTGCCAGCAGCTTAAAAAGGGACAGCAACTCTGGAAACACCATATATTTT.

The chain combines TRBV5-4 with TRBJ2-3; D is possibly TRBD1 or TRBD2 (5 bases each). Trimming took off 1 base at V and 4 bases at J, with 16 bases between the two ends. The CDR3 length is 16 residues. Germline loops: CDR1 SGHNT, CDR2 YYREEE (reference sequence). CDR3 sequence reads: CASSLTGWGKSDTQYF. The DNA for the CDR3 is TGTGCCAGCAGCTTGACCGGGTGGGGGAAATCAGATACGCAGTATTTT.

V usage is TRBV7-9 and J usage is TRBJ2-1; a weak D match, TRBD1 (5 bases). The V gene's germline CDR1 is SEHNR and CDR2 FQNEAQ (reference sequence). Trimming shortened V by 5 bases and J by 4 bases, and 21 bases separated the two germline ends. This CDR3 has 17 residues. The CDR3 sequence is CASSPQELPGPYNEQFF. In DNA, the CDR3 is TGTGCCAGCAGCCCACAGGAGCTGCCAGGACCTTACAATGAGCAGTTCTTC.

The V and J genes are TRBV5-1 and TRBJ2-1; 8 bases are a match to TRBD1. The germline V gene has CDR1 SGHRS and CDR2 YFSETQ. V lost 4 bases and J lost 4; bases outside the gene matches: 19. The CDR3 consists of 19 residues. CDR3 amino acids: CASSTRGQAALMIYNEQFF. In DNA form, the CDR3 reads TGCGCCAGCAGCACCAGGGGGCAAGCAGCCCTTATGATTTACAATGAGCAGTTCTTC.

This sequence joins TRBV5-4 and TRBJ2-2; a weak D match, TRBD1 (6 bases). Germline CDR1 SGHNT, CDR2 YYREEE (reference sequence). The CDR3 is made up of 16 amino acids. The germline V and J ends were trimmed by 4 bases and 3 bases, with 16 bases remaining between them. The CDR3 nucleotides are TGTGCCAGCAGCGTCGGGACACTTCAAGACACCGGGGAGCTGTTTTTT. Translated, it gives CASSVGTLQDTGELFF. The whole variable domain, remainder taken from reference TRBV5-4 and TRBJ2-2, is ETGVTQSPTHLIKTRGQQVTLRCSSQSGHNTVSWYQQALGQGPQFIFQYYREEENGRGNFPPRFSGLQFPNYSSELNVNALELDDSALYLCASSVGTLQDTGELFFGEGSRLTVL.

This chain uses TRBV10-2 with TRBJ1-1; D not resolved. The CDR3 is 12 amino acids. Per germline, CDR1 WSHSY and CDR2 SAAADI. Deletions cut 6 bases from V and 8 bases from J, with 13 bases between. The chain's CDR3 is CASRSNSDEAFF. CDR3 nucleotide sequence: TGCGCCAGCAGAAGCAATTCAGACGAAGCTTTCTTT.

The V gene is TRBV7-3, the J gene TRBJ2-7, with 8 bases fitting TRBD1. Unmatched junction bases numbered 7, after V lost 5 bases and J lost 4 bases. Germline CDR1 reads SGHTA; CDR2 reads FQGTGA. The CDR3 has 14 residues. The CDR3: CASSPQGASYEQYF. In DNA form, the CDR3 reads TGTGCCAGCAGCCCCCAGGGGGCTTCTTACGAGCAGTACTTC.

V gene TRBV2 combines with J gene TRBJ2-2, with D unclear. CDR1 is SNHLY, CDR2 FYNNEI, per germline. This CDR3 has 15 residues. Deletions cut 2 bases from V and 0 bases from J, with 7 bases between. CDR3 sequence (DNA): TGTGCCAGCAGTGAAAGGATGGCGAACACCGGGGAGCTGTTTTTT. Translated, it gives CASSERMANTGELFF.

The chain employs TRBV5-1 and TRBJ1-5; the match to TRBD1 covers 7 bases. Trimming cost V 0 bases and J 1 base; bases outside gene matches: 1. This CDR3 has 15 amino acids. Germline V gives CDR1 SGHRS, CDR2 YFSETQ. CDR3 sequence (DNA): TGCGCCAGCAGCTTGGCGACAGGGAGCAATCAGCCCCAGCATTTT. It specifies CASSLATGSNQPQHF.

The rearrangement joins TRBV5-4 to TRBJ2-3, with D unresolved. Between the trimmed V and J ends, which lost 1 base and 0 bases, there was a span of 6 bases. Germline loops: CDR1 SGHNT, CDR2 YYREEE (reference sequence). CDR3 length equals 14 residues. The CDR3 DNA reads TGTGCCAGCAGCTTGCCTGCTAGCACAGATACGCAGTATTTT. Amino acids: CASSLPASTDTQYF.

CDR3 sequence reads: CASRISGGPYEQYF. The CDR3 coding sequence is TGTGCCAGCAGGATTTCAGGAGGACCCTACGAGCAGTACTTC. V is TRBV6-1 and J is TRBJ2-7; weak D call: TRBD2 (5 bases). Germline V lookup: CDR1 MNHNS, CDR2 SASEGT. Trimming removed 6 bases from V and 2 bases from J, with 14 bases in between. This CDR3 has 14 amino acids.

In the case of this clone: The sample has other DNA sequences that encode this CDR3 too. The chain carries TRBV18 and TRBJ2-5, with TRBD2 identical over 10 bases. This CDR3 region has 14 residues. The V and J ends lost 5 bases and 2 bases, in that order; junction bases with no gene match: 2. Germline values: CDR1 KGHSH, CDR2 LQKENI. CDR3 nucleotides: TGTGCCAGCTCAAGGACTAGCGGACAAGAGACCCAGTACTTC. Residues: CASSRTSGQETQYF.

This rearrangement joins TRBV5-5 to TRBJ2-3; D tentatively fits TRBD1 or TRBD2 (6 bases each). The CDR3 has 15 residues. Germline-derived CDR1 and CDR2 are SGHKS and YYEKEE (reference sequence). V shed 4 bases and J shed 6 bases, with 18 bases lying between them. This CDR3 is CASSQMTRTEDTQYF. CDR3 DNA: TGTGCCAGCAGCCAGATGACTAGGACAGAGGATACGCAGTATTTT.

J is TRBJ2-1 and V is TRBV28; possible D gene TRBD1, 5 bases. From germline, CDR1 is MDHEN and CDR2 SYDVKM. The CDR3 has 16 residues. Trimming stripped 4 bases from V and 0 bases from J, with 13 bases between. This chain's CDR3 is CASSSEWGSSYNEQFF. CDR3 bases: TGTGCCAGCAGTTCTGAGTGGGGCAGCTCCTACAATGAGCAGTTCTTC. Filled out from reference TRBV28 and TRBJ2-1, the complete variable domain reads DVKVTQSSRYLVKRTGEKVFLECVQDMDHENMFWYRQDPGLGLRLIYFSYDVKMKEKGDIPEGYSVSREKKERFSLILESASTNQTSMYLCASSSEWGSSYNEQFFGPGTRLTVL.

This sequence joins TRBV5-1 and TRBJ1-1, with 7 bases aligning to TRBD1. V lost 0 bases to trimming and J lost 4 bases; unmatched junction nucleotides: 6. The CDR3 runs 15 residues. Per germline, CDR1 SGHRS and CDR2 YFSETQ. CDR3 bases: TGCGCCAGCAGCTTGGACAGGGGCGTTGGCACTGAAGCTTTCTTT. Protein sequence: CASSLDRGVGTEAFF.